The 10 T cell receptor beta chains below all came from one sample that was sequenced in a study of technical replicates of blood from a few donors. TCRdb's copy holds only in-frame clones and misses some; the assay was immunoSEQ multiplex PCR. The sample has some 81,000 clones, roughly nine tenths seen once. The source material was T cells isolated from PBMCs. The source is a human donor in good health.

The chain carries TRBV27 and TRBJ2-1; D remains ambiguous. CDR1 and CDR2 (germline): MNHEY, SMNVEV (reference sequence). The CDR3 is 14 amino acids. V lost 3 bases, J lost 7 bases, and 13 bases lay in between. The CDR3 coding sequence is TGTGCCAGCAGTTTTTCGAGGCCGATAAATGAGCAGTTCTTC. Translated: CASSFSRPINEQFF.

The CDR3 DNA sequence: TGTGCCAGCAGCTTGCTGGGGACAGGGGGCTACGAGCAGTACTTC. Translated: CASSLLGTGGYEQYF. The rearrangement links TRBV5-6 to TRBJ2-7; 11 nucleotides match TRBD1. V trimming: 1 base; J trimming: 3 bases; junction bases outside the gene matches: 3. The CDR3 totals 15 residues. Germline lookup yields CDR1 SGHDT and CDR2 YYEEEE. Combining the CDR3 with reference TRBV5-6 and TRBJ2-7 gives the whole variable domain DAGVTQSPTHLIKTRGQQVTLRCSPKSGHDTVSWYQQALGQGPQFIFQYYEEEERQRGNFPDRFSGHQFPNYSSELNVNALLLGDSALYLCASSLLGTGGYEQYFGPGTRLTVT.

The chain recombines TRBV11-3 with TRBJ2-1, with TRBD1 matching 9 bases. CDR1 and CDR2 from the germline V gene are SGHNT and YENEEA. After removal of 3 bases from V and 7 bases from J, the junction contained 4 bases not matched to a gene. The CDR3 length is 14 residues. The CDR3: CASSLGGTGNEQFF. The CDR3 DNA reads TGTGCCAGCAGCTTGGGAGGGACAGGGAATGAGCAGTTCTTC.

As DNA, the CDR3 is TGTGCCAGCAGCGTAGCACAGGCTACCTACGAGCAGTACTTC. Protein sequence: CASSVAQATYEQYF. V and J are TRBV9 and TRBJ2-7; maybe TRBD1 (5 bases). This CDR3 is 14 amino acids long. The germline gives CDR1 SGDLS, CDR2 YYNGEE. V lost 0 bases to trimming and J lost 2 bases, with 9 bases between them.

The genes are TRBV10-2 and TRBJ2-3, with TRBD2 matching 11 bases. V shed 6 bases and J 5 bases; nucleotides not matched to a gene: 16. This CDR3 comprises 18 residues. Germline loops: CDR1 WSHSY, CDR2 SAAADI. In DNA, the CDR3 is TGCGCCAGCAGGGATCGACTAGCGGGAAAATCACGGGTAGATACGCAGTATTTT. It is translated as CASRDRLAGKSRVDTQYF.

The chain joins TRBV10-2 to TRBJ1-5; no clear D. CDR3 length equals 14 residues. Germline V gene sequence: CDR1 WSHSY, CDR2 SAAADI. The ends were cut back, 2 bases at V and 5 bases at J, with 10 bases in the middle. CDR3 DNA: TGCGCCAGCAGTGAGACACAGCGGGATCAGCCCCAGCATTTT. This encodes CASSETQRDQPQHF.

The rearrangement links TRBV10-3 to TRBJ1-5; unclear D gene. Germline V gene lookup returns CDR1 ENHRY and CDR2 SYGVKD. Trimming cost V 3 bases and J 4 bases, with 4 bases left between them. CDR3 length: 12 residues. CDR3 sequence: CAISEINQPQHF. CDR3 bases: TGTGCCATCAGTGAAATAAATCAGCCCCAGCATTTT.

This clone came up a few times. The rearrangement links TRBV5-1 to TRBJ1-1; TRBD1 aligns across 7 bases. The V gene end was trimmed by 1 base and the J gene end by 6 bases; junction bases not matched to a gene: 6. The CDR3 totals 14 residues. The germline CDR1 and CDR2 sequences are SGHRS and YFSETQ. This CDR3 is CASSLRGREAEAFF. CDR3 sequence (DNA): TGCGCCAGCAGCTTGAGGGGGCGTGAGGCTGAAGCTTTCTTT.

The chain employs TRBV5-1 and TRBJ1-2, with TRBD1 matching 7 bases. CDR1 is SGHRS, CDR2 YFSETQ, per germline. The CDR3 runs to 18 residues. V was pared by 0 bases and J by 5 bases, with 16 bases of the junction left unmatched. The CDR3 DNA is TGCGCCAGCAGCTTGGAGGGGGGACAGTCAACTACGGTTTATGGCTACACCTTC. It yields the protein CASSLEGGQSTTVYGYTF.

V is TRBV5-1 and J is TRBJ2-1; possible D gene TRBD2, 6 bases. Trimming left V 2 bases short and J 5 bases short, with 14 bases between. Germline V gene data show CDR1 as SGHRS and CDR2 as YFSETQ. The CDR3 consists of 15 residues. The CDR3 coding sequence is TGCGCCAGCAGCTTATTACCGGGACTCGACAATGAGCAGTTCTTC. This gives the protein CASSLLPGLDNEQFF.